This paragraph covers one T cell receptor (beta chain) sequence. Its antigen is still unknown. Amplification of TCR beta used genomic DNA extracted from peripheral blood. Germline V gives CDR1 LNHDA, CDR2 SQIVND (reference sequence). CDR3 length: 14 residues. V was clipped by 11 bases and J by 5 bases, with 21 bases between them. Rearranged V-D-J TRB sequences were amplified with a mixed TRB-A/B primer pool. TCRdb used MiXCR to reprocess the multiplex PCR reads, holding one entry per CDR3 protein. The sample lists around 1,800 distinct CDR3 sequences, approximately 60% occurring once. These data are taken from a study of T cell repertoires in aging, cancer and after chemotherapy. General study points: Age-matched healthy donors had significantly more diverse, less clonal blood TCR repertoires than untreated cancer patients. In healthy donors, age-related TCR diversity loss mainly reflected lost richness.

V is TRBV19 and J is TRBJ1-1; tentative D call: TRBD1 (6 bases). The sequencing sample was made of blood. The clonotype comes from a human donor with a blood cancer. Here the CDR3 reads CASTRGGGWTEAFF. In DNA form, the CDR3 reads TGTGCCTCAACTCGAGGGGGGGGGTGGACTGAAGCTTTCTTT.